This T cell receptor (beta chain) was identified during a study of CD8 T cells in Susac syndrome. TEMRA cells were FACS-enriched, and CD8+ and CD4+ T cells were isolated negatively. This CDR3 comprises 15 residues. V was cut by 0 bases and J by 6 bases, with 12 bases left in between. CDR1 and CDR2 (germline): LGHNA, YNFKEQ. An amount of RNA that ranged from roughly 0.5 to 1 ug was reverse transcribed with random hexamers. The TCR beta CDR3 was amplified by immunoSEQ multiplex PCR across 54 Vbeta, 13 Jbeta. TCRdb ran MiXCR on the immunoSEQ multiplex PCR reads and lists one entry per CDR3 protein. The sample contains 200,000 to 250,000 distinct CDR3 sequences, 92% of which appear only once.

The sample comprised CD8+ T cells from PBMCs. The receptor's source is a human donor with multiple sclerosis. The chain combines TRBV4-2 with TRBJ2-1, with D unresolved. The CDR3 loop reads CASSQDRQARNEQFF. The CDR3 nucleotides are TGTGCCAGCAGCCAAGATCGGCAGGCCCGCAATGAGCAGTTCTTC.